This T cell receptor (beta chain) was captured by sequencing in a study of a mutant IDH1 vaccine in newly diagnosed glioma. Study information: Vaccine administration was initiated 4-6 weeks following radiotherapy alone, or with temozolomide cycles. The study, taken as a whole, reports: Pseudoprogression showed no apparent link to changes in top peripheral T cell clonotypes. Among all patients, vaccine-induced immune responses occurred in about 93%.

Only one count was recorded for this clone. No antigen is known for it. The time point was: week 11, during vaccination. All doses held 300 ug of mutant IDH1 20-mer peptide, with topical imiquimod. There were new WHO grade 3 or 4 astrocytomas in the donors, and these were IDH1-mutant and ATRX-lost. Per the germline V gene, CDR1 is LGHNA and CDR2 is YSLEER. Deletions cut 2 bases from V and 5 bases from J, with 7 bases between. The CDR3 runs to 13 residues. The data were produced by immunoSEQ multiplex PCR, yet TCRdb's version contains in-frame clones alone and is incomplete. The data show tens of thousands of clones, about four fifths seen once.

V gene TRBV4-3 combines with J gene TRBJ1-5; D is unresolved. This TCR derives from a woman in her 50s with glioma. This material consisted of PBMCs, taken from a glioma patient whose treatment included an IDH1 peptide vaccine. CDR3 in DNA: TGCGCCAGCAGCCAACTAGGACATCAGCCCCAGCATTTT. It encodes CASSQLGHQPQHF.